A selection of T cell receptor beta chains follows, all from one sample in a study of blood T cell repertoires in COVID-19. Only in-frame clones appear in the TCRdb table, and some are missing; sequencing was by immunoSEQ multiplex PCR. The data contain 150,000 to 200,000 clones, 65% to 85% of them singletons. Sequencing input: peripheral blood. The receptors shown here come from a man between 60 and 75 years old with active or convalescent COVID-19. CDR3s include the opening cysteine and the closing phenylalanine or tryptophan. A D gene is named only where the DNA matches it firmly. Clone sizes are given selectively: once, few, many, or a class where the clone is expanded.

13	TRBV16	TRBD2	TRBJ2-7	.	TGTGCCAGCAGCCTTCAACTAGCGGGACCTAAGTACTTC	CASSLQLAGPKYF
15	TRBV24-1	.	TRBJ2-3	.	TGTGCCACCAGCCAGGGGGGAAGGGGCACAGATACGCAGTATTTT	CATSQGGRGTDTQYF
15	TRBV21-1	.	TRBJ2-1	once	TGTGCCAGCAGCAAAGAGGGGACTGTCTACAATGAGCAGTTCTTC	CASSKEGTVYNEQFF
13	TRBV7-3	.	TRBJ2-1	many	TGTGCCAGCAGCTTAAGAGGGGGAAATGAGCAGTTCTTC	CASSLRGGNEQFF
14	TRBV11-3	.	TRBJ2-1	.	TGTGCCAGCAGCTCCCTAGCGACAGACAATGAGCAGTTCTTC	CASSSLATDNEQFF
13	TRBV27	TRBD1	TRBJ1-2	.	TGTGCCAGCAGAGGGACAGCCAACTATGGCTACACCTTC	CASRGTANYGYTF
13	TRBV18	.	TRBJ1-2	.	TGTGCCAGCTCACTAGGACAAATGGGTGGCTACACCTTC	CASSLGQMGGYTF
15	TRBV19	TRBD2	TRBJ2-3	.	TGTGCCAGTAGTATAGGACGGGAGGACACAGATACGCAGTATTTT	CASSIGREDTDTQYF
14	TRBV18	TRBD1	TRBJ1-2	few	TGTGCCAGCAACCGGGACAGCGAGGTCTATGGCTACACCTTC	CASNRDSEVYGYTF
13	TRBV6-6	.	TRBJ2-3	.	TGTGCCAGCATTCCCAGCGGCACAGATACGCAGTATTTT	CASIPSGTDTQYF
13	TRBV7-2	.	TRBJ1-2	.	TGTGCCAGCAGCTTCACAGGGTCCTATGGCTACACCTTC	CASSFTGSYGYTF
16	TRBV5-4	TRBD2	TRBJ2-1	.	TGTGCCAGCAGATTGCTCGGGGCGGGGGGGGACAATGAGCAGTTCTTC	CASRLLGAGGDNEQFF
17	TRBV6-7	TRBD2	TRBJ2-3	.	TGTGCCAGCCATAAGTGGACTAGCTGTTGTAGTACAGATACGCAGTATTTT	CASHKWTSCCSTDTQYF
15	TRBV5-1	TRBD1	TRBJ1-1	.	TGCGCCAGCAGCCCTGGACAGGGGGCAAGAACTGAAGCTTTCTTT	CASSPGQGARTEAFF
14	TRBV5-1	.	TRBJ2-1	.	TGCGCCAGCAGCTTCGACAGTCCCTACAATGAGCAGTTCTTC	CASSFDSPYNEQFF
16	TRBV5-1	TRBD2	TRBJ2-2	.	TGCGCCAGCAGCTCAACTAGCGGGATAGGCACCGGGGAGCTGTTTTTT	CASSSTSGIGTGELFF
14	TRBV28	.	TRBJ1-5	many	TGTGCCGGGAGCTCCGGGGGGCTAGGACAGCCCCAGCATTTT	CAGSSGGLGQPQHF
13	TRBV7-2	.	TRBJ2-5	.	TGTGCCAGCAGCCAAGCCCAGGGGGAGACCCAGTACTTC	CASSQAQGETQYF
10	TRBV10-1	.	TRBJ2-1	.	TGCGCCAGCAGTGAGGGAGTGCAGTTCTTC	CASSEGVQFF
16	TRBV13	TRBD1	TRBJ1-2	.	TGTGCCAGCAGCCGGGGACAGGGAAGCCGGGGCTATGGCTACACCTTC	CASSRGQGSRGYGYTF
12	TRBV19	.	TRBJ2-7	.	TGTGCCAGTAGTCCCCGGACAGACGAGCAGTACTTC	CASSPRTDEQYF
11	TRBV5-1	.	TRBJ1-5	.	TGCGCCAGCAGCTTCCGGCAGCCCCAGCATTTT	CASSFRQPQHF
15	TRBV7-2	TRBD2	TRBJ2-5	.	TGTGCCAGCAGCCGGGGGGGCACCATACAAGAGACCCAGTACTTC	CASSRGGTIQETQYF
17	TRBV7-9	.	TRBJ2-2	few	TGTGCCAGCAGCCCGGCCGGGACATCGCGGAGAGCCGGGGAGCTGTTTTTT	CASSPAGTSRRAGELFF
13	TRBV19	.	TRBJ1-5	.	TGTGCCAGTATCGCGGGGCACAATCAGCCCCAGCATTTT	CASIAGHNQPQHF
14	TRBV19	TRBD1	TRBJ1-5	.	TGTGCCAGTAGTAGGGACAGCCTCAATCAGCCCCAGCATTTT	CASSRDSLNQPQHF
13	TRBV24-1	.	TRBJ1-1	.	TGTGCCACCAGTGACCTTAACCTCGGTGGAGCTTTCTTT	CATSDLNLGGAFF
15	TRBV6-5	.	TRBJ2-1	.	TGTGCCAGCAGTTATAGTTTTAGCTCCTACAATGAGCAGTTCTTC	CASSYSFSSYNEQFF
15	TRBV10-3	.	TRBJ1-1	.	TGTGCCATCAGTGAAAGTATACAGAAGAACACTGAAGCTTTCTTT	CAISESIQKNTEAFF
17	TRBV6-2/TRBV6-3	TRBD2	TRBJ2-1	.	TGTGCCAGCAGTTCCCGTAGCGGGAGGCGGTCCTACAATGAGCAGTTCTTC	CASSSRSGRRSYNEQFF
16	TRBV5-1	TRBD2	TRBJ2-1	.	TGCGCCAGCAGCCTGAGCGGGAGGGCAGTTAACAATGAGCAGTTCTTC	CASSLSGRAVNNEQFF
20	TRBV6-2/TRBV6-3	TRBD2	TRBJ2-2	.	TGTGCCAGCAGTTACCCGGGGACTAGCGGCCTCACCTGGGACACCGGGGAGCTGTTTTTT	CASSYPGTSGLTWDTGELFF
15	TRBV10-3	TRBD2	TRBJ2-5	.	TGTGCCATCAGTTTAGCGGGAGGGTCTCAAGAGACCCAGTACTTC	CAISLAGGSQETQYF
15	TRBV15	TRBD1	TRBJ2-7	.	TGTGCCACCAGCCCCTGGAATCAGGGGGTATACGAGCAGTACTTC	CATSPWNQGVYEQYF
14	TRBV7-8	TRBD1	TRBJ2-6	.	TGTGCCAGCAGCCGGACAGGGGGCGGCAACGTCCTGACTTTC	CASSRTGGGNVLTF
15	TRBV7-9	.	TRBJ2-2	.	TGTGCCAGCACTCGTCGACAGTTGAACACCGGGGAGCTGTTTTTT	CASTRRQLNTGELFF
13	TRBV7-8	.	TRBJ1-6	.	TGTGCCAGCAGCTTAGCTCGGAATTCACCCCTCCACTTT	CASSLARNSPLHF
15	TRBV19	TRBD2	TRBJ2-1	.	TGTGCCAGTAGTACAACTAGCGGGAGGGCCGGGGAGCAGTTCTTC	CASSTTSGRAGEQFF
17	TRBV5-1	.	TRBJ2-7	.	TGCGCCAGCAGCTTGGAGCCGGCGCACAATGAGGCCTACGAGCAGTACTTC	CASSLEPAHNEAYEQYF
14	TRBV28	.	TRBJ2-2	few	TGTGCCAGCAGCCGGGTCCCACTCACCGGGGAGCTGTTTTTT	CASSRVPLTGELFF
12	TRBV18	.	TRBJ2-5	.	TGTGCCAGCTCACGACAGCCGGAGACCCAGTACTTC	CASSRQPETQYF
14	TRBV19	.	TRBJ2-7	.	TGTGCCAGTAGATCGCGGGACCCCCCCTACGAGCAGTACTTC	CASRSRDPPYEQYF
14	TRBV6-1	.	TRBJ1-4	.	TGTGCCAGCAGTTATGAGCTAACAGGGATGGGGCTGTTTTTT	CASSYELTGMGLFF
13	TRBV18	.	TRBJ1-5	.	TGTGCCAGCTCAGGACAGCACAATCAGCCCCAGCATTTT	CASSGQHNQPQHF
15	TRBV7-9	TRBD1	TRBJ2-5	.	TGTGCCAGCAGTCTGACAGGGCTGTCCCAAGAGACCCAGTACTTC	CASSLTGLSQETQYF
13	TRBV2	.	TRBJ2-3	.	TGTGCCAGCAGTGCGACCGCGGGGGATACGCAGTATTTT	CASSATAGDTQYF
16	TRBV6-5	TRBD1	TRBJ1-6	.	TGTGCCAGCAGTTACGACAGGGGAGGTGTTGATTCACCCCTCCACTTT	CASSYDRGGVDSPLHF
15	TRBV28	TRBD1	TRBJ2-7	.	TGTGCCAGCAGGGGGTCTGACAGGGCCACTTTTGGGCAGTACTTC	CASRGSDRATFGQYF
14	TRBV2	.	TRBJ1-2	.	TGTGCCAGCAGTGAACTTCGGGGGGCGGGTGGCTACACCTTC	CASSELRGAGGYTF
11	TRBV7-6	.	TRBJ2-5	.	TGTGCCAGCAGCTCGCAAGAGACCCAGTACTTC	CASSSQETQYF
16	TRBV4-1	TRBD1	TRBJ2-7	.	TGCGCCAGCAGCCCAGATCTGGGACAGGGAGCCTACGAGCAGTACTTC	CASSPDLGQGAYEQYF
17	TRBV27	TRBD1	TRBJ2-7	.	TGTGCCAGCAGTCTCAGACAGGGGGCGCCTTTTAACTACGAGCAGTACTTC	CASSLRQGAPFNYEQYF
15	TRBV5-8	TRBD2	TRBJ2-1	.	TGTGCCAGCAGCCCTGGGACTAGCGGAACTAATGAGCAGTTCTTC	CASSPGTSGTNEQFF
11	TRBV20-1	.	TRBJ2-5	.	TGCAGTTTTGGGGGGCAAGAGACCCAGTACTTC	CSFGGQETQYF
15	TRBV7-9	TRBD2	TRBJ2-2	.	TGTGCCAGCAGCTTGCTAGCGGGGGGCACCGGGGAGCTGTTTTTT	CASSLLAGGTGELFF
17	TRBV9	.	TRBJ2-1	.	TGTGCCAGCAGCGTAGGGGACACCCGGACCTCCTACAATGAGCAGTTCTTC	CASSVGDTRTSYNEQFF
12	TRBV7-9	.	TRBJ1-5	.	TGTGCCAGCAGCTATTTAGAGGGGCCCCAGCATTTT	CASSYLEGPQHF
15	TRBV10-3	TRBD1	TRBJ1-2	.	TGTGCCATCACTATAGACAGGGATGCCACCTATGGCTACACCTTC	CAITIDRDATYGYTF
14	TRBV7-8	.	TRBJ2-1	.	TGTGCCAGCAGCGTCCGACTAGCCTACAATGAGCAGTTCTTC	CASSVRLAYNEQFF
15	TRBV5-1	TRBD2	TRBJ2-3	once	TGCGCCAGCAGCACTCCTAGCGGGGGGGCGGATACGCAGTATTTT	CASSTPSGGADTQYF